These 20 T cell receptor beta chains were all obtained from the same sample, sequenced in a study of naive and memory T cell subsets. Both TRBC1 and TRBC2 were covered by a beta constant-region primer of two equimolar oligonucleotides. Four rounds of PCR amplified the ligated cDNA using nested alpha and beta constant-region primers plus SP2. One entry per CDR3 protein, called by TCRdb with MiXCR from the UMI-ligation and nested PCR reads. The repertoire holds some 82,000 distinct CDR3 sequences, with roughly 9.2% as singletons. The sample taken for sequencing was naive CD8+ T cells from blood. These receptor sequences come from a human donor in good health.

The rearrangement joins TRBV29-1 to TRBJ1-2, with 9 nucleotides matching TRBD1. V lost 6 bases and J lost 4; bases outside the gene matches: 15. The germline V gene encodes CDR1 SQVTM and CDR2 ANQGSEA. CDR3 length: 16 amino acids. CDR3 residues: CSVIPGTGTDGYGYTF. DNA for the CDR3: TGCAGCGTAATCCCCGGGACAGGGACCGATGGCTATGGCTACACCTTC.

This sequence joins TRBV20-1 and TRBJ1-2; TRBD1 matches at 10 bases. V lost 6 bases, J lost 1 base, and 8 bases stayed unmatched. CDR3 length: 15 amino acids. Germline values: CDR1 DFQATT, CDR2 SNEGSKA (reference sequence). The CDR3 DNA follows: TGCAGTGCCCTGGACAGGGGGAGTAGTAACTATGGCTACACCTTC. Protein product: CSALDRGSSNYGYTF.

This chain links TRBV7-9 with TRBJ2-7; 10 positions agree with TRBD1. Germline values: CDR1 SEHNR, CDR2 FQNEAQ (reference sequence). J gave up 3 bases and V 6 bases, and 8 bases lay outside the gene matches. CDR3 length equals 15 residues. The chain's CDR3 is CASSSDRGLIYEQYF. The CDR3 nucleotides are TGTGCCAGCAGTTCCGACAGGGGGCTAATCTACGAGCAGTACTTC.

J is TRBJ1-2 and V is TRBV10-3, with unresolved D. The germline gives CDR1 ENHRY, CDR2 SYGVKD. V was shortened by 8 bases and J by 8 bases, with 9 bases between the two germline ends. The CDR3 extends over 10 amino acids. The CDR3 protein is CAIGSGGYTF. Here the CDR3 DNA reads TGTGCCATCGGGAGTGGGGGCTACACCTTC.

This clonotype has ten or more counts. V and J are TRBV29-1 and TRBJ2-5, with TRBD1 identical over 9 bases. Looked up from germline, CDR1 is SQVTM and CDR2 is ANQGSEA. Trimming cost V 4 bases and J 5 bases; bases outside gene matches: 5. The CDR3 has 13 residues. This CDR3 is CSVVGDRDETQYF. The DNA for the CDR3 is TGCAGCGTTGTGGGGGACAGGGATGAGACCCAGTACTTC.

This sequence joins TRBV29-1 and TRBJ2-5, with D unclear. V was shortened by 1 base and J by 1 base, with 10 bases between the two germline ends. The CDR3 runs 14 residues. The V gene's germline CDR1 is SQVTM and CDR2 ANQGSEA. CDR3 nucleotide sequence: TGCAGCGTTGAAGCCCCGAATACCCAAGAGACCCAGTACTTC. This gives the protein CSVEAPNTQETQYF. The variable domain in full, with the rest retrieved from reference TRBV29-1 and TRBJ2-5, is SAVISQKPSRDICQRGTSLTIQCQVDSQVTMMFWYRQQPGQSLTLIATANQGSEATYESGFVIDKFPISRPNLTFSTLTVSNMSPEDSSIYLCSVEAPNTQETQYFGPGTRLLVL.

This clonotype has more than one count but fewer than ten. The chain is built from TRBV30 and TRBJ1-1, with D tentatively TRBD1 (6 bases). The CDR3 length is 14 residues. Trimming shortened V by 3 bases and J by 2 bases, and 13 bases separated the two germline ends. Germline CDR1 is GTSNPN and CDR2 is SVGIG (reference sequence). For the CDR3, the DNA is TGTGCCTGGAGGCAGCAGGGGTATAACACTGAAGCTTTCTTT. Its protein product is CAWRQQGYNTEAFF.

There are many counts of this clonotype. The V gene is TRBV6-5, the J gene TRBJ2-2; 7 nucleotides match TRBD2. This CDR3 has 13 amino acids. The germline V gene has CDR1 MNHEY and CDR2 SVGAGI. V was pared by 6 bases and J by 7 bases, with 5 bases of the junction left unmatched. As DNA, the CDR3 is TGTGCCAGCAGCGTTTGGGGGGGCGGGGAGCTGTTTTTT. It translates to CASSVWGGGELFF.

With regard to this clonotype: At one of its ends the junction is not consistent with the germline gene, which may arise from a read error. The chain has TRBV2 and TRBJ2-1, with TRBD2 matching 9 bases. Germline CDR1 SNHLY, CDR2 FYNNEI. The CDR3 totals 11 residues. CDR3 nucleotide sequence: TGTGCCGGCGGGAGGGACAATGAGCGGTTCTTC. Translating gives CAGGRDNERFF.

The V call is TRBV29-1, the J call TRBJ2-3, with 12 bases identical to TRBD2. The V gene's germline CDR1 is SQVTM and CDR2 ANQGSEA. The V segment lost 7 bases and the J segment 2 bases; nucleotides outside the gene matches: 4. The length of the CDR3 is 14 residues. The CDR3 spells CSGGLAGLTDTQYF. The CDR3 nucleotides are TGCAGCGGAGGACTAGCGGGGCTCACAGATACGCAGTATTTT.

The rearrangement joins TRBV25-1 to TRBJ1-6; D not resolved. The CDR3 runs 12 residues. Deletions cut 4 bases from V and 9 bases from J, with 7 bases between. Germline V CDR1 and CDR2: MGHDK, SYGVNS. The CDR3 region is CASSGPISPLHF. CDR3 in DNA: TGTGCCAGCAGTGGCCCTATTTCACCCCTCCACTTT.

As to this clonotype: A much more abundant neighbour one base away suggests this may be a read error. The chain recombines TRBV29-1 with TRBJ2-3, with D hard to call. The CDR3 has 13 residues. Germline values: CDR1 SQVTM, CDR2 ANQGSEA. Trimming pared 7 bases from V and 4 bases from J, leaving 15 bases between. The CDR3 sequence is CSADLGSADTQYF. CDR3 coding DNA: TGCAGCGCGGACCTGGGAAGCGCAGATACGCAGTATTTT.

This clonotype was observed many times. CDR3: CASSQAGLEWETQYF. The CDR3 bases are TGCGCCAGCAGCCAAGCGGGACTAGAGTGGGAGACCCAGTACTTC. The gene calls are TRBV4-1 and TRBJ2-5; TRBD2 agrees at 8 bases. The CDR3 is 15 amino acids. The V segment lost 1 base and the J segment 5 bases; nucleotides outside the gene matches: 6. Per the germline V gene, CDR1 is MGHRA and CDR2 is YSYEKL.

This chain uses TRBV6-2 or TRBV6-3 with TRBJ2-7, with TRBD2 matching 15 bases. V lost 2 bases and J lost 2; bases outside the gene matches: 7. The CDR3 runs to 18 residues. Germline assignment: CDR1 MNHEY and CDR2 SVGEGT. The chain's CDR3 is CASSYAGLAGGLTYEQYF. The DNA for the CDR3 is TGTGCCAGCAGTTACGCGGGACTAGCGGGAGGCCTTACCTACGAGCAGTACTTC.

This clonotype was detected many times. The rearrangement joins TRBV7-8 to TRBJ2-3; D is possibly TRBD1 (6 bases). Germline V lookup: CDR1 SGHVS, CDR2 FQNEAQ. CDR3 length equals 14 residues. Trimming pared 5 bases from V and 3 bases from J, leaving 12 bases between. This CDR3 reads CASSPEDRTDTQYF. CDR3 nucleotides: TGTGCCAGCAGCCCCGAGGACAGAACAGATACGCAGTATTTT.

The V call is TRBV2, the J call TRBJ1-2, with D hard to call. The CDR3 consists of 13 residues. The germline V gene encodes CDR1 SNHLY and CDR2 FYNNEI. V was cut by 3 bases and J by 3 bases, with 8 bases left in between. The CDR3 sequence is CASSDAAHYGYTF. In nucleotides, the CDR3 is TGTGCCAGCAGTGACGCAGCCCACTATGGCTACACCTTC. Using reference TRBV2 and TRBJ1-2 for the parts outside the CDR3, the full variable domain is EPEVTQTPSHQVTQMGQEVILRCVPISNHLYFYWYRQILGQKVEFLVSFYNNEISEKSEIFDDQFSVERPDGSNFTLKIRSTKLEDSAMYFCASSDAAHYGYTFGSGTRLTVV.

This clonotype came up a few times. The chain joins TRBV7-9 to TRBJ2-7; the match to TRBD1 covers 8 bases. V was pared by 6 bases and J by 0 bases, with 7 bases of the junction left unmatched. Per the germline V gene, CDR1 is SEHNR and CDR2 is FQNEAQ (reference sequence). The CDR3 spans 15 residues. This CDR3 reads CASRQDRGSSYEQYF. CDR3 sequence (DNA): TGTGCCAGCAGGCAAGACAGGGGAAGCTCCTACGAGCAGTACTTC.

This clonotype was seen a handful of times. The chain joins TRBV27 to TRBJ1-5; TRBD1 might be the D (5 bases). The CDR3 extends over 15 amino acids. Germline V gives CDR1 MNHEY, CDR2 SMNVEV (reference sequence). V lost 2 bases and J 5 bases, leaving 13 bases between the germline ends. The CDR3 is CASSLVFRADQPQHF. CDR3 DNA: TGTGCCAGCAGTTTAGTTTTCAGGGCCGATCAGCCCCAGCATTTT.

This clonotype was counted between two and nine times. The rearrangement joins TRBV9 to TRBJ2-3, with D perhaps matching TRBD1 (5 bases). Trimming removed 1 base at V and 3 bases at J, with 6 bases between. The length of the CDR3 is 13 residues. Germline assignment: CDR1 SGDLS and CDR2 YYNGEE. The CDR3 nucleotides are TGTGCCAGCAGCGTAAAGGGGACAGATACGCAGTATTTT. Translation: CASSVKGTDTQYF.

This clonotype was seen repeatedly, ten times or more. V and J are TRBV29-1 and TRBJ2-7; tentatively, D is TRBD1 (6 bases). V was clipped by 3 bases and J by 2 bases, with 14 bases between them. The CDR3 totals 14 residues. From germline, CDR1 is SQVTM and CDR2 ANQGSEA. The CDR3 reads CSVDNTDSPYEQYF. CDR3 sequence (DNA): TGCAGCGTTGATAACACGGACAGCCCCTACGAGCAGTACTTC.